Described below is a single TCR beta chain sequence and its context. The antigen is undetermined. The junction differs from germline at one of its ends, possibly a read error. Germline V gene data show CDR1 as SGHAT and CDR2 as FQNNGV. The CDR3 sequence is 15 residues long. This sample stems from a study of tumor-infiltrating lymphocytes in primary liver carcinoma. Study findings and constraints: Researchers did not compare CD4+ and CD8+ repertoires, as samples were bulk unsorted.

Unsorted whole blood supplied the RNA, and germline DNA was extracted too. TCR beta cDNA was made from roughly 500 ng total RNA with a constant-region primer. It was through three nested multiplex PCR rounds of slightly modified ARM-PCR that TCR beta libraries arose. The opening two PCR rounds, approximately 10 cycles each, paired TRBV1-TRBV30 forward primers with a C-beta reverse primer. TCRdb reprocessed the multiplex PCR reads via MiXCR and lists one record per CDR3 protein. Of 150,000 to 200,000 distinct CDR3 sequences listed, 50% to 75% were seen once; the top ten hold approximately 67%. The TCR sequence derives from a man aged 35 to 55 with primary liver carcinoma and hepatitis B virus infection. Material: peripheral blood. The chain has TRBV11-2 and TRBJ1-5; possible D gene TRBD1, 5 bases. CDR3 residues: CASSRTRDGNQPQHF. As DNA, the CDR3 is TGCGCCAGCAGCAGGACAAGGGATGGCAATCAGCCCCAGCATTTT.